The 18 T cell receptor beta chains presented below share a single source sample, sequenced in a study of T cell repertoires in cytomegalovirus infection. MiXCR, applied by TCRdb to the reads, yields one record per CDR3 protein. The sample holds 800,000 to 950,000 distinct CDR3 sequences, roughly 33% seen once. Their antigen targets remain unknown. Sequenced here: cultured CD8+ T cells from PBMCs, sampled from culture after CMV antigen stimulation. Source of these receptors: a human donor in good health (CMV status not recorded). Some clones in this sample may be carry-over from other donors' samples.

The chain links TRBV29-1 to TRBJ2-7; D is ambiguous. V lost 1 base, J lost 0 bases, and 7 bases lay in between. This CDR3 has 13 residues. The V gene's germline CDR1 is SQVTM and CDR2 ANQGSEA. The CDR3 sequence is CSVEVSYSYEQYF. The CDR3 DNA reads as TGCAGCGTTGAAGTCAGTTACTCCTACGAGCAGTACTTC.

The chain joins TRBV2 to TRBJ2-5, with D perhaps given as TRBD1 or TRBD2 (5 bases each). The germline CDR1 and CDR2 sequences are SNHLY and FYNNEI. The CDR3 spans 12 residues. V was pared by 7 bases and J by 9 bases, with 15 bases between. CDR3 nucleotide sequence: TGTGCCAGCACCGGGACCCCCGGGTCCCAGTACTTC. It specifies CASTGTPGSQYF.

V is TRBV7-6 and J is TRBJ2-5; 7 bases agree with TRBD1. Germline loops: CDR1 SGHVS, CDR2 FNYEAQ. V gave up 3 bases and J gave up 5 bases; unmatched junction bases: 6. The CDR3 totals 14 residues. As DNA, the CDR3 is TGTGCCAGCAGCTTTTATAGGGGACAGGAGACCCAGTACTTC. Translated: CASSFYRGQETQYF.

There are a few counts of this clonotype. In nucleotides, the CDR3 is TGCGCCAGCAGCCAGCCGGGCCTCCCAGCTACGCAGTATTTT. It yields the protein CASSQPGLPATQYF. The chain links TRBV4-3 to TRBJ2-3; no clear D. Germline CDR1 reads LGHNA; CDR2 reads YSLEER. Trimming cost V 3 bases and J 8 bases, with 15 bases left between them. The CDR3 contains 14 residues.

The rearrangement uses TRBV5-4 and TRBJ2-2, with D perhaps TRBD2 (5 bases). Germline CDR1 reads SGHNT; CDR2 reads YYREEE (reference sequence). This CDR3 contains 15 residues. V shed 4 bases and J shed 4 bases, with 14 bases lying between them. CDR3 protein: CASSPERLGTGELFF. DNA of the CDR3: TGTGCCAGCAGCCCAGAGCGGCTGGGCACCGGGGAGCTGTTTTTT.

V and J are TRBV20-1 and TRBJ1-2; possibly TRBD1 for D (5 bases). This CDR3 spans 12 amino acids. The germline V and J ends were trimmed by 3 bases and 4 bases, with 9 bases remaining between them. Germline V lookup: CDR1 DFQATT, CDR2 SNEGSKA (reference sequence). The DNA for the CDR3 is TGCAGTGCTAGTGGGGCAGGCTATGGCTACACCTTC. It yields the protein CSASGAGYGYTF.

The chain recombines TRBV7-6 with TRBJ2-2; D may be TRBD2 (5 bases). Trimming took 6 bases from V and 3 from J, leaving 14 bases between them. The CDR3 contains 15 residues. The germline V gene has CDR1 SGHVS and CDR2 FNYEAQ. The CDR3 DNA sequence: TGTGCCAGCAGTCCACGGCGGGCGGACACCGGGGAGCTGTTTTTT. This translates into CASSPRRADTGELFF.

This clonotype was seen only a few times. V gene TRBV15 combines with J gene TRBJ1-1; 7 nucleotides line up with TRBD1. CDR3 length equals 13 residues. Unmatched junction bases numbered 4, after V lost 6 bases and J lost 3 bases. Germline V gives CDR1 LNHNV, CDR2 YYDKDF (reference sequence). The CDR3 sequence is CATRETGDTEAFF. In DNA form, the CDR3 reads TGTGCCACCAGGGAAACAGGGGACACTGAAGCTTTCTTT.

The CDR3 nucleotides read TGTGCCAGCAGCCGGAAACGGGGACAGGTCATGCCCAATGAGCAGTTCTTC. This gives the protein CASSRKRGQVMPNEQFF. The rearrangement joins TRBV7-6 to TRBJ2-1, with 8 nucleotides matching TRBD1. CDR3 length equals 17 residues. Germline CDR1 SGHVS, CDR2 FNYEAQ. V trimming: 5 bases; J trimming: 6 bases; junction bases outside the gene matches: 15. The full variable domain, in which reference TRBV7-6 and TRBJ2-1 provide the parts outside the CDR3, is GAGVSQSPRYKVTKRGQDVALRCDPISGHVSLYWYRQALGQGPEFLTYFNYEAQQDKSGLPNDRFSAERPEGSISTLTIQRTEQRDSAMYRCASSRKRGQVMPNEQFFGPGTRLTVL.

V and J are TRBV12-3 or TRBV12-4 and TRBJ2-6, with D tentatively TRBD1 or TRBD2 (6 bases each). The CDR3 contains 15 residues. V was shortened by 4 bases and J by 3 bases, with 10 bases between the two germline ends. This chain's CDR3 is CASSWGARGANVLTF. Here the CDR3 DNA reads TGTGCCAGCAGTTGGGGGGCGCGTGGGGCCAACGTCCTGACTTTC.

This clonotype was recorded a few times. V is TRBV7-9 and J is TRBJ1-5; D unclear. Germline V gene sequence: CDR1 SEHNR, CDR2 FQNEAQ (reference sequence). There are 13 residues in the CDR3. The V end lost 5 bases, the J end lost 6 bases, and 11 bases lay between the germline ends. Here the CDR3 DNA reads TGTGCCAGCAGCGCAGGATATAGTCAGCCCCAGCATTTT. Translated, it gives CASSAGYSQPQHF.

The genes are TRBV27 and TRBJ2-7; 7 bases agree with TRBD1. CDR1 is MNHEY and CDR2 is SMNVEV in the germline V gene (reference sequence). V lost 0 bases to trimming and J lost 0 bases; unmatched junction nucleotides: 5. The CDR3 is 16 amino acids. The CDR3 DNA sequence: TGTGCCAGCAGTTTATCGGGGACAGTTAGCTCCTACGAGCAGTACGTC. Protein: CASSLSGTVSSYEQYV.

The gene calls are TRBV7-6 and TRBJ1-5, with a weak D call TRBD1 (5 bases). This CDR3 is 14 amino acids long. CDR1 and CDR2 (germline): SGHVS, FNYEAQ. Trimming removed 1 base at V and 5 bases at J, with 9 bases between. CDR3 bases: TGTGCCAGCAGCTTAGAGGGGAGGCATCAGCCCCAGCATTTT. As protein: CASSLEGRHQPQHF. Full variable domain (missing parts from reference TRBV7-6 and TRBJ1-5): GAGVSQSPRYKVTKRGQDVALRCDPISGHVSLYWYRQALGQGPEFLTYFNYEAQQDKSGLPNDRFSAERPEGSISTLTIQRTEQRDSAMYRCASSLEGRHQPQHFGDGTRLSIL.

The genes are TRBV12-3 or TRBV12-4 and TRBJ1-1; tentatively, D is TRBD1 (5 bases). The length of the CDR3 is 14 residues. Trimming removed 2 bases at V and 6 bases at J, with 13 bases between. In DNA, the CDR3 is TGTGCCAGCAGTTTATGGGGCAAGGCTTCTGAAGCTTTCTTT. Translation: CASSLWGKASEAFF.

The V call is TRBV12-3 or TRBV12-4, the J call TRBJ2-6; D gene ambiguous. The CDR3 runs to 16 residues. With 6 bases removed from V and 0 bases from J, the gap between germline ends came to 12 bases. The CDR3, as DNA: TGTGCCAGCAGCCGTTACATCAACTCTGGGGCCAACGTCCTGACTTTC. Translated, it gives CASSRYINSGANVLTF.

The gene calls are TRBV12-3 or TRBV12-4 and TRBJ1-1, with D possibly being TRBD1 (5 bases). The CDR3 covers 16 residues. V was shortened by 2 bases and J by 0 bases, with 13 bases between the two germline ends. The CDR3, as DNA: TGTGCCAGCAGTTTATCTGACAGCCAAATGAACACTGAAGCTTTCTTT. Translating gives CASSLSDSQMNTEAFF.

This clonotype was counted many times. CDR3 DNA: TGTGCCATCAGTGAACCATACCGGGACACCAACTCTGGGGCCAACGTCCTGACTTTC. Encoded protein: CAISEPYRDTNSGANVLTF. The gene calls are TRBV10-3 and TRBJ2-6; possible D gene TRBD1, 6 bases. V shed 3 bases and J shed 0 bases, with 18 bases lying between them. CDR1 is ENHRY and CDR2 is SYGVKD in the germline V gene. CDR3 length: 19 residues.

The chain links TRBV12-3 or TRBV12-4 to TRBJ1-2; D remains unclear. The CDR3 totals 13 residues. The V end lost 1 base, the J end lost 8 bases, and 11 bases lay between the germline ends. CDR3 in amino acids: CASSLGRADGYTF. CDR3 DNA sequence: TGTGCCAGCAGTTTAGGGAGGGCGGACGGCTACACCTTC.